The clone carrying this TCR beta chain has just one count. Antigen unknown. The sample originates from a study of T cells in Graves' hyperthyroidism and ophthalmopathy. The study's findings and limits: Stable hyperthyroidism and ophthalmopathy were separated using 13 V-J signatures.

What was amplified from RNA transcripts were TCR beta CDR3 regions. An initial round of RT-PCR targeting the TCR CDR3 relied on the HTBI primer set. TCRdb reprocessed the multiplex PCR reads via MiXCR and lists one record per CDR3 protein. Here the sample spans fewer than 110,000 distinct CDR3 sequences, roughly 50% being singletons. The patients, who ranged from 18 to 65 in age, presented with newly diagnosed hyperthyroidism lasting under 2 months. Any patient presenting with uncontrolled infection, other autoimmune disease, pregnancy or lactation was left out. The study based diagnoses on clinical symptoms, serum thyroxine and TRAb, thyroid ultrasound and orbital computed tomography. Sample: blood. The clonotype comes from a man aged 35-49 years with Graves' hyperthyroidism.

In DNA form, the CDR3 reads TGCAGTGTGCGCGGGCAGTATTTT. It specifies CSVRGQYF. The chain employs TRBV20-1 and TRBJ2-3; D is unresolved. The CDR3 runs to 8 residues. CDR1 and CDR2 (germline): DFQATT, SNEGSKA (reference sequence). The V end lost 7 bases, the J end lost 11 bases, and 7 bases lay between the germline ends.